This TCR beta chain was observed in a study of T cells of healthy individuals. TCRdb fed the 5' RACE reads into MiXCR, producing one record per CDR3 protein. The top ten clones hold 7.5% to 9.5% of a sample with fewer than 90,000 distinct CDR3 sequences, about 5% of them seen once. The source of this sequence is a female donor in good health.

This CDR3 is CASSPSNSYNSPLHF. CDR3 DNA sequence: TGTGCCAGCAGTCCCTCAAACTCCTATAATTCACCCCTCCACTTT. The chain links TRBV27 to TRBJ1-6, with D hard to call. The CDR3 runs 15 residues. Germline V gene sequence: CDR1 MNHEY, CDR2 SMNVEV (reference sequence). The ends were cut back, 5 bases at V and 0 bases at J, with 8 bases in the middle.